This is a list of T cell receptor beta chains from one sample in a study of blood T cell repertoires in COVID-19. Here immunoSEQ multiplex PCR was the method, and the copy in TCRdb shows in-frame clones only, minus some. The sample holds roughly 380,000 clones; about 91% are singletons and the top ten take roughly 1.4%. The sequenced material came from peripheral blood. These receptors came from a woman between 35 and 50 years old with COVID-19, enrolled during active disease. Both conserved end residues are part of each CDR3. D genes are given only for firm matches. Size is omitted from some rows. Given values are once, few, many or a class for expanded clones.

clone size: few; D gene: .; J gene: TRBJ1-6; V gene: TRBV4-2; CDR3 protein: CASSQDNTHSPLHF; CDR3 DNA: TGTGCCAGCAGCCAAGATAACACCCATTCACCCCTCCACTTT
clone size: few; D gene: .; J gene: TRBJ1-2; V gene: TRBV7-9; CDR3 protein: CASSSLQAANGYGYTF; CDR3 DNA: TGTGCCAGCAGCTCCTTACAGGCCGCCAATGGGTATGGCTACACCTTC
clone size: .; D gene: .; J gene: TRBJ2-5; V gene: TRBV19; CDR3 protein: CASQPWGGGIQETQYF; CDR3 DNA: TGTGCCAGCCAGCCTTGGGGCGGCGGAATCCAAGAGACCCAGTACTTC
clone size: once; D gene: TRBD1; J gene: TRBJ1-2; V gene: TRBV19; CDR3 protein: CASSPRDRDNPYYGYTF; CDR3 DNA: TGTGCCAGTAGTCCGCGGGACAGGGATAACCCCTACTATGGCTACACCTTC
clone size: .; D gene: TRBD1; J gene: TRBJ1-2; V gene: TRBV2; CDR3 protein: CASSAGGSSYGYTF; CDR3 DNA: TGTGCCAGCAGTGCAGGGGGCTCAAGCTATGGCTACACCTTC
clone size: .; D gene: .; J gene: TRBJ2-1; V gene: TRBV9; CDR3 protein: CASSVDRGQYNEQFF; CDR3 DNA: TGTGCCAGCAGCGTAGATCGAGGGCAATACAATGAGCAGTTCTTC
clone size: .; D gene: TRBD1; J gene: TRBJ1-1; V gene: TRBV7-2; CDR3 protein: CASSPGTDRNTEAFF; CDR3 DNA: TGTGCCAGCAGCCCCGGGACAGATAGAAACACTGAAGCTTTCTTT
clone size: once; D gene: TRBD1; J gene: TRBJ1-1; V gene: TRBV9; CDR3 protein: CASSATGGNAEAFF; CDR3 DNA: TGTGCCAGCAGCGCAACAGGGGGAAACGCTGAAGCTTTCTTT
clone size: .; D gene: .; J gene: TRBJ2-3; V gene: TRBV2; CDR3 protein: CASSENGNTDTQYF; CDR3 DNA: TGTGCCAGCAGTGAAAACGGGAACACAGATACGCAGTATTTT
clone size: .; D gene: .; J gene: TRBJ1-1; V gene: TRBV19; CDR3 protein: CASSVNRDTEAFF; CDR3 DNA: TGTGCCAGTAGTGTCAACAGGGACACTGAAGCTTTCTTT
clone size: .; D gene: .; J gene: TRBJ1-1; V gene: TRBV18; CDR3 protein: CASSPNRQTEAFF; CDR3 DNA: TGTGCCAGCTCACCGAACAGACAGACGGAAGCTTTCTTT
clone size: .; D gene: .; J gene: TRBJ2-3; V gene: TRBV6-1; CDR3 protein: CASSEEGGPLDTQYF; CDR3 DNA: TGTGCCAGCAGTGAGGAGGGGGGGCCTTTAGATACGCAGTATTTT
clone size: .; D gene: .; J gene: TRBJ2-3; V gene: TRBV4-1; CDR3 protein: CASSDLARTDTQYF; CDR3 DNA: TGCGCCAGCAGCGATCTAGCGCGCACAGATACGCAGTATTTT
clone size: .; D gene: TRBD1; J gene: TRBJ1-2; V gene: TRBV6-5; CDR3 protein: CASSFTGGRYTF; CDR3 DNA: TGTGCCAGCAGTTTTACAGGGGGCAGGTACACCTTC
clone size: once; D gene: .; J gene: TRBJ1-2; V gene: TRBV19; CDR3 protein: CASSIPGLLNYGYTF; CDR3 DNA: TGTGCCAGTAGTATCCCAGGCCTCCTTAACTATGGCTACACCTTC
clone size: .; D gene: .; J gene: TRBJ1-1; V gene: TRBV6-6; CDR3 protein: CASNPQGVGTEAFF; CDR3 DNA: TGTGCCAGCAACCCACAGGGAGTGGGCACTGAAGCTTTCTTT
clone size: .; D gene: .; J gene: TRBJ2-3; V gene: TRBV7-3; CDR3 protein: CASSLNRASTDTQYF; CDR3 DNA: TGTGCCAGCAGCTTAAACAGGGCTAGCACAGATACGCAGTATTTT
clone size: .; D gene: .; J gene: TRBJ2-3; V gene: TRBV5-4; CDR3 protein: CASRASSTDTQYF; CDR3 DNA: TGTGCCAGCAGGGCCTCTAGCACAGATACGCAGTATTTT
clone size: once; D gene: .; J gene: TRBJ2-5; V gene: TRBV27; CDR3 protein: CASGRPGTQYF; CDR3 DNA: TGTGCCAGCGGGCGCCCTGGGACCCAGTACTTC
clone size: .; D gene: .; J gene: TRBJ1-5; V gene: TRBV5-8; CDR3 protein: CASSLRQVNQPQHF; CDR3 DNA: TGTGCCAGCAGCTTGAGACAGGTTAATCAGCCCCAGCATTTT
clone size: .; D gene: TRBD2; J gene: TRBJ2-3; V gene: TRBV7-3; CDR3 protein: CASSLTSGGASTDTQYF; CDR3 DNA: TGTGCCAGCAGCTTAACTAGCGGGGGGGCGAGCACAGATACGCAGTATTTT
clone size: .; D gene: .; J gene: TRBJ1-1; V gene: TRBV4-1; CDR3 protein: CASSQRKTGNTEAFF; CDR3 DNA: TGCGCCAGCAGCCAGCGGAAGACGGGGAACACTGAAGCTTTCTTT
clone size: once; D gene: .; J gene: TRBJ1-5; V gene: TRBV7-2; CDR3 protein: CASSLAPGQPQHF; CDR3 DNA: TGTGCCAGCAGCTTAGCGCCGGGGCAGCCCCAGCATTTT
clone size: .; D gene: TRBD1; J gene: TRBJ2-7; V gene: TRBV30; CDR3 protein: CAWSISGTASYEQYF; CDR3 DNA: TGTGCCTGGAGTATTTCCGGGACAGCATCCTACGAGCAGTACTTC
clone size: .; D gene: TRBD2; J gene: TRBJ2-5; V gene: TRBV7-2; CDR3 protein: CASSRATSGRETQYF; CDR3 DNA: TGTGCCAGCAGCCGGGCCACTAGCGGGAGGGAGACCCAGTACTTC
clone size: .; D gene: TRBD1; J gene: TRBJ1-5; V gene: TRBV30; CDR3 protein: CAWSDRQGRVQPQHF; CDR3 DNA: TGTGCCTGGAGTGATCGACAGGGAAGGGTCCAGCCCCAGCATTTT
clone size: .; D gene: TRBD1; J gene: TRBJ1-2; V gene: TRBV6-5; CDR3 protein: CASSYGPDRDYGYTF; CDR3 DNA: TGTGCCAGCAGTTACGGTCCTGACAGGGACTATGGCTACACCTTC
clone size: .; D gene: TRBD1; J gene: TRBJ1-1; V gene: TRBV5-4; CDR3 protein: CASSPQGRGTEAFF; CDR3 DNA: TGTGCCAGCAGCCCACAGGGGCGTGGGACTGAAGCTTTCTTT
clone size: .; D gene: .; J gene: TRBJ1-5; V gene: TRBV12-3/TRBV12-4; CDR3 protein: CASSLYNQPQHF; CDR3 DNA: TGTGCCAGCAGTCTTTACAATCAGCCCCAGCATTTT
clone size: .; D gene: TRBD1; J gene: TRBJ2-2; V gene: TRBV5-8; CDR3 protein: CASSQWTGGPGELFF; CDR3 DNA: TGTGCCAGCAGCCAATGGACAGGGGGCCCCGGGGAGCTGTTTTTT
clone size: .; D gene: .; J gene: TRBJ1-1; V gene: TRBV6-1; CDR3 protein: CASSDRFGGSVEAFF; CDR3 DNA: TGTGCCAGCAGTGATCGATTCGGGGGGAGTGTTGAAGCTTTCTTT
clone size: .; D gene: .; J gene: TRBJ2-6; V gene: TRBV28; CDR3 protein: CASTTAGAGANVLTF; CDR3 DNA: TGTGCCAGCACCACAGCAGGTGCTGGGGCCAACGTCCTGACTTTC
clone size: few; D gene: .; J gene: TRBJ1-1; V gene: TRBV5-1; CDR3 protein: CASSRQGRIPEAFF; CDR3 DNA: TGCGCCAGCAGCCGCCAGGGTCGGATCCCTGAAGCTTTCTTT
clone size: .; D gene: TRBD2; J gene: TRBJ2-1; V gene: TRBV28; CDR3 protein: CASRTAGESYNEQFF; CDR3 DNA: TGTGCCAGCAGGACAGCGGGAGAGTCCTACAATGAGCAGTTCTTC
clone size: .; D gene: .; J gene: TRBJ2-5; V gene: TRBV19; CDR3 protein: CASSIVTGFQETQYF; CDR3 DNA: TGTGCCAGTAGTATAGTCACGGGGTTCCAAGAGACCCAGTACTTC
clone size: few; D gene: TRBD2; J gene: TRBJ2-1; V gene: TRBV7-7; CDR3 protein: CASSLAGTSGGYNEQFF; CDR3 DNA: TGTGCTAGCAGCTTAGCCGGGACTAGCGGGGGCTACAATGAGCAGTTCTTC
clone size: .; D gene: .; J gene: TRBJ2-5; V gene: TRBV4-2; CDR3 protein: CASSPGIAQETQYF; CDR3 DNA: TGTGCCAGCAGCCCGGGGATCGCCCAAGAGACCCAGTACTTC
clone size: .; D gene: TRBD1; J gene: TRBJ2-1; V gene: TRBV7-2; CDR3 protein: CAGGQGVYNEQFF; CDR3 DNA: TGTGCAGGGGGACAGGGGGTCTACAATGAGCAGTTCTTC
clone size: .; D gene: .; J gene: TRBJ2-1; V gene: TRBV27; CDR3 protein: CASSLERTSSYNEQFF; CDR3 DNA: TGTGCCAGCAGTTTAGAGCGGACGAGCTCCTACAATGAGCAGTTCTTC
clone size: once; D gene: .; J gene: TRBJ2-5; V gene: TRBV28; CDR3 protein: CASSFGGRLKYQETQYF; CDR3 DNA: TGTGCCAGCAGTTTCGGTGGGAGACTAAAGTACCAAGAGACCCAGTACTTC
clone size: .; D gene: TRBD1; J gene: TRBJ1-1; V gene: TRBV3-1/TRBV3-2; CDR3 protein: CASSQTGGGSEAFF; CDR3 DNA: TGTGCCAGCAGCCAAACAGGGGGCGGCTCTGAAGCTTTCTTT
clone size: few; D gene: TRBD1; J gene: TRBJ1-2; V gene: TRBV3-1/TRBV3-2; CDR3 protein: CASRQGARRGYTF; CDR3 DNA: TGTGCCAGCCGTCAGGGGGCCCGGCGCGGCTACACCTTC
clone size: .; D gene: .; J gene: TRBJ2-1; V gene: TRBV5-4; CDR3 protein: CASSLIVAAEQFF; CDR3 DNA: TGTGCCAGCAGCTTAATAGTAGCGGCTGAGCAGTTCTTC
clone size: .; D gene: .; J gene: TRBJ1-3; V gene: TRBV7-3; CDR3 protein: CASSPEGGRFGNTIYF; CDR3 DNA: TGTGCCAGCAGCCCCGAGGGGGGGAGATTTGGAAACACCATATATTTT
clone size: .; D gene: TRBD1; J gene: TRBJ1-2; V gene: TRBV4-3; CDR3 protein: CASSPRRTGDYGYTF; CDR3 DNA: TGCGCCAGCAGCCCGCGCCGGACAGGGGACTATGGCTACACCTTC
clone size: few; D gene: TRBD1; J gene: TRBJ1-4; V gene: TRBV7-2; CDR3 protein: CASSLGYRGLATNEKLFF; CDR3 DNA: TGTGCCAGCAGCTTAGGCTACAGGGGTCTTGCAACTAATGAAAAACTGTTTTTT
clone size: .; D gene: .; J gene: TRBJ2-2; V gene: TRBV9; CDR3 protein: CASSSGGTRTGELFF; CDR3 DNA: TGTGCCAGCAGCTCCGGAGGGACGAGGACCGGGGAGCTGTTTTTT
clone size: .; D gene: .; J gene: TRBJ1-5; V gene: TRBV28; CDR3 protein: CASSLLGDQPQHF; CDR3 DNA: TGTGCCAGCAGTTTACTCGGGGATCAGCCCCAGCATTTT
clone size: .; D gene: .; J gene: TRBJ1-2; V gene: TRBV28; CDR3 protein: CASSFKWSGYTF; CDR3 DNA: TGTGCCAGCAGTTTCAAATGGAGTGGCTACACCTTC
clone size: .; D gene: .; J gene: TRBJ1-1; V gene: TRBV4-1; CDR3 protein: CASSPPQGLNTEAFF; CDR3 DNA: TGCGCCAGCAGCCCGCCACAGGGTCTGAACACTGAAGCTTTCTTT
clone size: .; D gene: TRBD2; J gene: TRBJ2-3; V gene: TRBV29-1; CDR3 protein: CSVGPGLAGSTDTQYF; CDR3 DNA: TGCAGCGTGGGACCGGGACTAGCGGGAAGCACAGATACGCAGTATTTT
clone size: .; D gene: .; J gene: TRBJ1-1; V gene: TRBV28; CDR3 protein: CASSWTQGATEAFF; CDR3 DNA: TGTGCCAGCAGTTGGACACAGGGTGCCACTGAAGCTTTCTTT
clone size: .; D gene: .; J gene: TRBJ1-2; V gene: TRBV2; CDR3 protein: CASLTRANYGYTF; CDR3 DNA: TGTGCCAGCTTAACCAGGGCCAACTATGGCTACACCTTC
clone size: few; D gene: TRBD1; J gene: TRBJ1-1; V gene: TRBV3-1/TRBV3-2; CDR3 protein: CASSQRTGVNTEAFF; CDR3 DNA: TGTGCCAGCAGCCAACGGACAGGCGTGAACACTGAAGCTTTCTTT
clone size: .; D gene: TRBD1; J gene: TRBJ1-2; V gene: TRBV7-2; CDR3 protein: CASSFPTGTGDGYTF; CDR3 DNA: TGTGCCAGCAGCTTTCCAACCGGGACAGGGGATGGCTACACCTTC
clone size: .; D gene: .; J gene: TRBJ1-3; V gene: TRBV19; CDR3 protein: CASSISQGLGNTIYF; CDR3 DNA: TGTGCCAGTAGTATATCGCAGGGTTTGGGAAACACCATATATTTT
clone size: .; D gene: .; J gene: TRBJ1-1; V gene: TRBV7-2; CDR3 protein: CASSLLVSMNTEAFF; CDR3 DNA: TGTGCCAGCAGCTTACTTGTCAGTATGAACACTGAAGCTTTCTTT
clone size: .; D gene: .; J gene: TRBJ1-1; V gene: TRBV14; CDR3 protein: CASSQDGVPGTEAFF; CDR3 DNA: TGTGCCAGCAGCCAAGATGGGGTGCCAGGGACTGAAGCTTTCTTT
clone size: once; D gene: .; J gene: TRBJ2-1; V gene: TRBV11-3; CDR3 protein: CASSLDRNSRDEQFF; CDR3 DNA: TGTGCCAGCAGCTTAGATCGGAATAGCCGCGATGAGCAGTTCTTC